This entry describes one TCR beta chain. What antigen it recognizes has not been identified. Just one base apart from a much larger clone, this may be a read error. From its cysteine to its phenylalanine, the CDR3 spans 15 amino acids. Just CDR3 DNA is preserved here, 45 bases in frame from base 1. V is pared back by 0 bases and J by 6 bases, with 13 bases lying between the germline termini. Based on the germline V gene (reference sequence), the CDR1 and CDR2 sequences are WNHNN and SYGVQD. The treatment or condition tag for this specimen amounts to: live attenuated yellow fever vaccine strain. PBMCs were isolated from peripheral blood using a standard Ficoll-Paque protocol. Dynabeads CD4 and CD8 positive selection kits were used to isolate the CD4 and CD8 T-cell fractions. TriZol was used to extract RNA from bulk PBMCs, CD4 and CD8 fractions, and dextramer-positive and dextramer-negative fractions.

The sample is drawn from a study of T cells after yellow fever vaccination (dated by TCRdb to between 2018 and 2021). Regarding the study in general: The SMART-Seq v4 Ultra Low Input RNA kit was used to prepare libraries from fractions with low cell numbers. To follow T-cell clones before and after primary and booster YFV17D yellow fever vaccination, bulk TCR alpha and beta repertoires were sequenced over time. Two healthy male donors, one aged 18 to 30 and one aged 30 to 40 years, were included in the cohort. Blood samples were taken at several timepoints before and after primary and secondary immunization, and bulk PBMC replicates and cell subsets were isolated. General conclusions and limits of the study: A small share of clonotypes was detected in both CD4 and CD8 compartments, with the overlap likely arising from convergent recombination. FACS-sorted repertoires could contain abundant contaminating clonotypes from the bulk population, so computational filtering was required. Most clones expanded after primary vaccination (almost 97% of CD4 and over 80% of CD8) were re-detected after the booster, suggesting that broad memory maintenance occurred. Compared with the primary T-cell response, the secondary T-cell response was weaker but faster, peaking on day 5 rather than day 15. Because only two donors were included in the study, the extent to which the findings can be generalized is limited.

TCR cDNA was synthesized by 5'RACE template switching, through which a universal primer site and unique molecular identifiers were introduced. cDNA synthesis was primed from both the TCR alpha and TCR beta constant segments. Library amplification involved two PCR steps, and the second step added sample barcodes and sequencing adapters. Sequencing of libraries was performed on Illumina HiSeq 2500 (2x100 bp) or NovaSeq (2x150 bp). In the authors' own workflow: MIGEC was used to demultiplex reads and collapse the reads into UMI consensus sequences, and MiXCR was used for V(D)J alignment. Clonotypes responding to the vaccine were identified with edgeR on replicate PBMC samples, with the criteria of FDR below 0.01 and a log2 fold change above 5 up to day 15. Bulk clonotypes were assigned CD4 or CD8 identity according to which sequenced CD4 or CD8 repertoire held them at higher abundance. The public sequencing data were trimmed at Q25 with fastp and processed into clonotypes with MiXCR by TCRdb, which kept only in-frame beta chains. One record per CDR3 amino acid sequence lists the most common genes and DNA. Here the V and J calls rest on TCRdb's processing, not on the authors' analysis. The sample table holds a few hundred thousand distinct CDR3 sequences, of which 6.9% were seen once. The ten largest clones take up more than 0.8% of the sample.

The chain is assembled from TRBV10-1 and TRBJ2-3; TRBD1 is a weak D gene call, 5 bases matching. The sample in question was CD4+ T cells sorted from PBMCs, obtained 15 days after the yellow fever booster vaccination. The sequence was obtained from a man aged 25 to 40 who received the YFV17D yellow fever vaccine. At the DNA level, the sequence is TGCGCCAGCAGTGAGTCCCAGGACATAACGGATACGCAGTATTTT. This encodes CASSESQDITDTQYF.